Below, 16 T cell receptor beta chains from the same sample are listed, as sequenced in a study of blood T cell repertoires in COVID-19. This table comes from immunoSEQ multiplex PCR, and its TCRdb copy is limited to in-frame clones, with some not included. This table has about 200,000 clones, approximately 86% appearing once. The specimen was PBMCs or T cells enriched from blood (not recorded which). Receptors originate from a woman in her 30s who had recovered from COVID-19.

Details on this clone: Other DNA sequences from this sample encode an identical CDR3 as well. The rearrangement uses TRBV9 and TRBJ2-1, with 7 bases fitting TRBD2. Germline trimming cut 1 base from V and 0 bases from J; bases unmatched to any gene: 1. This CDR3 has 15 amino acids. Per the germline V gene, CDR1 is SGDLS and CDR2 is YYNGEE. The DNA of the CDR3 is TGTGCCAGCAGCGTAAGCGGGATCTCCTACAATGAGCAGTTCTTC. It yields the protein CASSVSGISYNEQFF.

V is TRBV6-2 or TRBV6-3 and J is TRBJ2-3; 10 positions agree with TRBD1. Losses at the gene ends were 6 bases for V and 5 bases for J; bases not matched to a gene: 11. The V gene's germline CDR1 is MNHEY and CDR2 SVGEGT. CDR3 length: 16 residues. CDR3 in amino acids: CASSARTGGGRDTQYF. CDR3 nucleotide sequence: TGTGCCAGCAGCGCCCGGACAGGGGGAGGAAGAGATACGCAGTATTTT.

The gene calls are TRBV29-1 and TRBJ1-3; perhaps TRBD1 as D (6 bases). Trimming removed 4 bases from V and 1 base from J, with 11 bases in between. The germline V gene encodes CDR1 SQVTM and CDR2 ANQGSEA. CDR3 size: 14 residues. The DNA of the CDR3 is TGCAGCGTTGTAGGGGGGGTTTCTGGAAACACCATATATTTT. This codes for CSVVGGVSGNTIYF.

This chain joins TRBV10-1 and TRBJ2-1; D perhaps matches TRBD1 (5 bases). The CDR3 loop spans 14 amino acids. Trimming stripped 5 bases from V and 4 bases from J, with 12 bases between. CDR1 is WNHNN, CDR2 SYGVQD, per germline (reference sequence). The CDR3 nucleotides read TGCGCCAGCAGTCCAAAAGACAGATACAATGAGCAGTTCTTC. Translating it yields CASSPKDRYNEQFF.

The rearrangement uses TRBV6-1 and TRBJ2-3, with a weak D call TRBD2 (5 bases). From germline, CDR1 is MNHNS and CDR2 SASEGT. The CDR3 sequence is 13 residues long. Trimming stripped 3 bases from V and 4 bases from J, with 8 bases between. The chain's CDR3 is CASSDEGADTQYF. The CDR3 region has the DNA TGTGCCAGCAGTGATGAGGGAGCAGATACGCAGTATTTT.

The J gene is TRBJ1-6, the V gene TRBV18; the D is unclear. Germline V gene sequence: CDR1 KGHSH, CDR2 LQKENI. The CDR3 runs to 12 residues. V was shortened by 5 bases and J by 7 bases, with 6 bases between the two germline ends. In DNA, the CDR3 is TGTGCCAGCTCAACGGAGAATTCACCCCTCCACTTT. Its translation: CASSTENSPLHF. Using reference TRBV18 and TRBJ1-6 for the parts outside the CDR3, the full variable domain is NAGVMQNPRHLVRRRGQEARLRCSPMKGHSHVYWYRQLPEEGLKFMVYLQKENIIDESGMPKERFSAEFPKEGPSILRIQQVVRGDSAAYFCASSTENSPLHFGNGTRLTVT.

V and J are TRBV4-3 and TRBJ2-7; TRBD2 aligns across 11 bases. The CDR3 loop spans 16 amino acids. Germline CDR1 reads LGHNA; CDR2 reads YSLEER. V lost 3 bases, J lost 7 bases, and 11 bases stayed unmatched. CDR3 nucleotides: TGCGCCAGCAGCCAGCCCCCTAGCGGGGGGTTAAGGGAGCAGTACTTC. Encoded protein: CASSQPPSGGLREQYF.

This clone was seen only once. V gene TRBV30 combines with J gene TRBJ1-6; possible D gene TRBD1, 6 bases. Germline loops: CDR1 GTSNPN, CDR2 SVGIG (reference sequence). The CDR3 runs to 14 residues. V shed 3 bases and J shed 2 bases, with 8 bases lying between them. Written as DNA, the CDR3 is TGTGCCTGGAGCGGACAGACCTATAATTCACCCCTCCACTTT. Translated, it gives CAWSGQTYNSPLHF.

This chain links TRBV5-1 with TRBJ2-1, with a tentative D call TRBD2 (6 bases). CDR1 is SGHRS and CDR2 is YFSETQ in the germline V gene. This CDR3 has 14 amino acids. V lost 3 bases and J 8 bases, leaving 15 bases between the germline ends. The CDR3 bases are TGCGCCAGCAGCTCGGCGGGGCTAACCGATGAGCAGTTCTTC. Translating it yields CASSSAGLTDEQFF.

V and J are TRBV25-1 and TRBJ2-7; D call uncertain. CDR3 size: 12 residues. In germline, CDR1 is MGHDK, CDR2 SYGVNS. Trimming cost V 4 bases and J 2 bases, with 6 bases left between them. Here the CDR3 reads CASSAQTYEQYF. The CDR3 DNA follows: TGTGCCAGCAGTGCTCAGACCTACGAGCAGTACTTC.

This sequence joins TRBV21-1 and TRBJ1-2. TRBV21-1 is assigned pseudogene status. The CDR3 is 18 residues long. CDR3 sequence: CASSKVDRPDRGLDGYTF. The CDR3 DNA reads as TGTGCCAGCAGCAAAGTAGACAGGCCTGATAGGGGACTAGACGGCTACACCTTC.

The CDR3 reads CASSKRSGGYNEQFF. CDR3 DNA: TGTGCCAGCAGTAAACGTAGCGGGGGTTACAATGAGCAGTTCTTC. The chain is built from TRBV5-5 and TRBJ2-1, with 9 bases matching TRBD2. Germline values: CDR1 SGHKS, CDR2 YYEKEE (reference sequence). This CDR3 comprises 15 residues. With V trimmed by 5 bases and J by 4 bases, 7 bases remained unmatched.

The gene calls are TRBV4-3 and TRBJ2-2, with D maybe TRBD2 (5 bases). The germline V gene encodes CDR1 LGHNA and CDR2 YSLEER. The CDR3 covers 16 residues. V shed 3 bases and J shed 0 bases, with 11 bases lying between them. CDR3 sequence: CASSQAGESNTGELFF. The CDR3, as DNA: TGCGCCAGCAGCCAGGCGGGCGAATCGAACACCGGGGAGCTGTTTTTT.

The CDR3 protein is CATGLLMNEQFF. As DNA, the CDR3 is TGTGCCACGGGACTATTGATGAATGAGCAGTTCTTC. This rearrangement joins TRBV7-9 to TRBJ2-1; 7 bases are a match to TRBD2. CDR3 length equals 12 residues. Germline V gene sequence: CDR1 SEHNR, CDR2 FQNEAQ (reference sequence). With V trimmed by 10 bases and J by 7 bases, 7 bases remained unmatched. The entire variable domain, with the rest obtained from reference TRBV7-9 and TRBJ2-1, is as follows: DTGVSQNPRHKITKRGQNVTFRCDPISEHNRLYWYRQTLGQGPEFLTYFQNEAQLEKSRLLSDRFSAERPKGSFSTLEIQRTEQGDSAMYLCATGLLMNEQFFGPGTRLTVL.

CDR3 amino acids: CASSMGRGYNSPLHF. The CDR3 DNA follows: TGTGCCAGTAGTATGGGCAGGGGTTATAATTCACCCCTCCACTTT. The chain combines TRBV19 with TRBJ1-6; D may be TRBD1 (6 bases). Trimming removed 3 bases from V and 4 bases from J, with 10 bases in between. CDR1 is LNHDA, CDR2 SQIVND, per germline (reference sequence). The CDR3 totals 15 residues.

The rearrangement uses TRBV24-1 and TRBJ1-2; no firm D call. Germline V CDR1 and CDR2: KGHDR, SFDVKD. The ends were cut back, 8 bases at V and 5 bases at J, with 14 bases in the middle. This CDR3 spans 13 amino acids. CDR3 amino acids: CATTTRPRYGYTF. As DNA, the CDR3 is TGTGCCACCACCACCCGTCCGCGGTATGGCTACACCTTC.